The next 6 T cell receptor beta chains were all read from a single sample in a study of long-term antiretroviral therapy in people with HIV. At survey level, the immunoSEQ assay was run in its v3.0 version. Assay: immunoSEQ multiplex PCR; the TCRdb copy retains only in-frame clones and omits some. The data show some 28,000 clones, more than 90% seen once. The sequenced sample was unsorted PBMCs, obtained approximately 6.1 years after starting antiretroviral therapy. The receptor source for this set is a man aged 25-40 years with HIV.

The rearrangement links TRBV4-3 to TRBJ2-2, with TRBD2 identical over 11 bases. The CDR3 has 18 residues. Germline CDR1 is LGHNA and CDR2 is YSLEER. With 1 base clipped from V and 3 bases from J, the junction kept 7 bases outside the gene matches. The chain's CDR3 is CASSQGVAGGPYTGELFF. CDR3 nucleotides: TGCGCCAGCAGCCAAGGGGTAGCGGGAGGGCCCTACACCGGGGAGCTGTTTTTT.

The chain has TRBV7-9 and TRBJ2-2, with TRBD2 as a possible D gene (5 bases). The CDR3 loop spans 15 amino acids. Trimming stripped 1 base from V and 6 bases from J, with 12 bases between. Germline CDR1 is SEHNR and CDR2 is FQNEAQ (reference sequence). Here the CDR3 reads CASSLVGDWPGELFF. The CDR3, as DNA: TGTGCCAGCAGCTTAGTGGGAGACTGGCCCGGGGAGCTGTTTTTT.

The rearrangement links TRBV30 to TRBJ2-1, with 11 bases aligning to TRBD2. This CDR3 has 16 amino acids. The J segment lost 4 bases and the V segment lost 0 bases, leaving 5 bases of the junction unmatched. CDR1 GTSNPN and CDR2 SVGIG come from the germline V gene (reference sequence). The chain's CDR3 is CAWSVRTSGLYNEQFF. As DNA, the CDR3 is TGTGCCTGGAGTGTCAGGACTAGCGGGTTGTACAATGAGCAGTTCTTC.

This sequence joins TRBV6-1 and TRBJ2-5; 11 positions match TRBD2. Germline values: CDR1 MNHNS, CDR2 SASEGT. Trimming removed 7 bases from V and 5 bases from J; junction bases left unmatched: 6. The CDR3 has 14 residues. The CDR3 reads CASTVAGGQETQYF. DNA for the CDR3: TGTGCCAGCACCGTAGCGGGGGGGCAGGAGACCCAGTACTTC.

The rearrangement links TRBV4-2 to TRBJ2-3; 8 positions agree with TRBD2. This CDR3 is built from 17 residues. V shed 4 bases and J 4 bases; nucleotides not matched to a gene: 13. The V gene's germline CDR1 is LGHNA and CDR2 YNFKEQ. Here the CDR3 DNA reads TGTGCCAGCAGCCCAGCGGCCGGGGGGGGAGGCGCAGATACGCAGTATTTT. Residues: CASSPAAGGGGADTQYF.

The chain couples TRBV10-2 to TRBJ1-5; possibly TRBD1 for D (6 bases). The CDR3 totals 13 residues. In germline, CDR1 is WSHSY, CDR2 SAAADI. Trimming took off 4 bases at V and 5 bases at J, with 9 bases between the two ends. The CDR3 spells CASSAGAHQPQHF. CDR3 DNA: TGCGCCAGCAGTGCAGGGGCCCATCAGCCCCAGCATTTT.